This T cell receptor beta chain was identified during a study of OX40 agonist ivuxolimab in advanced cancers. Background on the study: With a range of roughly 20 to 80, age averaged about 59 years, and around 80% were male. Partial responses were achieved by three patients, of whom one had hepatocellular carcinoma and two had cutaneous melanoma.

The CDR3 length is 17 residues. V was clipped by 3 bases and J by 2 bases, with 18 bases between them. Germline V gene sequence: CDR1 LNHNV, CDR2 YYDKDF (reference sequence). Produced via immunoSEQ multiplex PCR; TCRdb's table is partial and in-frame only. Of around 68,000 clones in the sample, approximately 84% were seen once. The source of this sequence is an adult with an advanced solid tumor such as melanoma, head and neck, liver or kidney cancer. The rearrangement links TRBV15 to TRBJ2-3; D uncertain. The source material was CD4+ or CD8+ T cells sorted from blood, sampled in a trial of the OX40 agonist ivuxolimab. The CDR3 spells CATSSQDGTDHTDTQYF. The CDR3 coding sequence is TGTGCCACCAGCAGCCAAGACGGTACAGACCACACAGATACGCAGTATTTT.